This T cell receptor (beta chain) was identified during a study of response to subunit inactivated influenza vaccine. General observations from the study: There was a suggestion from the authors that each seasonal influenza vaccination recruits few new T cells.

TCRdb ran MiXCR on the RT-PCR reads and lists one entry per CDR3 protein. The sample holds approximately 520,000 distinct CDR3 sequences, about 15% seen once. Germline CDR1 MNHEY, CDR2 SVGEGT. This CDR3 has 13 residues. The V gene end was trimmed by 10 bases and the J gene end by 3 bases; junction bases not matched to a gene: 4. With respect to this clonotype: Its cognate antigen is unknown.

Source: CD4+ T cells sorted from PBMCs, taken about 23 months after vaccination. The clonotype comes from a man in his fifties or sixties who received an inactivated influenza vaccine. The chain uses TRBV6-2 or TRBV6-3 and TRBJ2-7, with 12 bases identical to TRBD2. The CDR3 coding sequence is TGTGCCACCCAACTAGCGGGAGGCTACGAGCAGTACTTC. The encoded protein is CATQLAGGYEQYF.